These T cell receptor beta chains were read from a single sample in a study of radiotherapy plus CTLA-4 blockade in lung cancer. The repertoire was sequenced with immunoSEQ multiplex PCR; TCRdb's copy has only in-frame clones and lacks some. The sample carries some 110,000 clones, 75% to 80% recorded once. Here the sequenced sample was peripheral blood, taken from a patient treated with radiotherapy plus ipilimumab. Source of these receptors: a human donor with non-small cell lung cancer who had a partial response to radiotherapy plus ipilimumab. Each CDR3 is given with its conserved first and last residue. Fields, in order: J gene, D gene, V gene, CDR3 length, clone size, CDR3 protein, CDR3 DNA. D genes are given only for firm matches. Only part of the rows carry a size: once, few, many, or a class if the clone is expanded.

j_call: TRBJ1-1; d_call: .; v_call: TRBV2; cdr3_length: 12; clone_size: once; cdr3_aa: CASSATITEAFF; cdr3_nt: TGTGCCAGCAGTGCCACAATAACTGAAGCTTTCTTT
j_call: TRBJ2-1; d_call: TRBD1; v_call: TRBV10-2; cdr3_length: 16; clone_size: .; cdr3_aa: CASSPATGTGSFEQFF; cdr3_nt: TGCGCCAGCAGCCCCGCAACCGGGACAGGGAGCTTTGAGCAGTTCTTC
j_call: TRBJ2-2; d_call: TRBD1; v_call: TRBV14; cdr3_length: 16; clone_size: .; cdr3_aa: CASSRNTGVKAGELFF; cdr3_nt: TGTGCCAGCAGCCGGAACACAGGGGTGAAGGCCGGGGAGCTGTTTTTT
j_call: TRBJ2-1; d_call: .; v_call: TRBV7-8; cdr3_length: 15; clone_size: few; cdr3_aa: CASSLLVVIHNEQFF; cdr3_nt: TGTGCCAGCAGCTTACTGGTAGTAATCCACAATGAGCAGTTCTTC
j_call: TRBJ1-4; d_call: TRBD1; v_call: TRBV28; cdr3_length: 15; clone_size: .; cdr3_aa: CASSLPGDREEKLFF; cdr3_nt: TGTGCCAGCAGTCTACCCGGGGACAGGGAGGAAAAACTGTTTTTT
j_call: TRBJ2-1; d_call: TRBD2; v_call: TRBV4-2; cdr3_length: 19; clone_size: .; cdr3_aa: CASSARHGILAGGSNEQFF; cdr3_nt: TGTGCCAGCAGCGCCCGACACGGTATTTTAGCGGGAGGAAGCAATGAGCAGTTCTTC
j_call: TRBJ2-5; d_call: TRBD2; v_call: TRBV28; cdr3_length: 14; clone_size: .; cdr3_aa: CASSPWGGDETQYF; cdr3_nt: TGTGCCAGCAGTCCCTGGGGGGGGGACGAGACCCAGTACTTC
j_call: TRBJ2-3; d_call: TRBD2; v_call: TRBV7-9; cdr3_length: 14; clone_size: .; cdr3_aa: CASSLAGGTDTQYF; cdr3_nt: TGTGCCAGCAGTCTAGCGGGGGGCACAGATACGCAGTATTTT
j_call: TRBJ2-2; d_call: TRBD1; v_call: TRBV7-6; cdr3_length: 16; clone_size: .; cdr3_aa: CASSLRTGIDTGELFF; cdr3_nt: TGTGCCAGCAGCCTCCGGACAGGGATCGACACCGGGGAGCTGTTTTTT
j_call: TRBJ2-6; d_call: TRBD2; v_call: TRBV6-4; cdr3_length: 18; clone_size: .; cdr3_aa: CASSALSSGASGANVLTF; cdr3_nt: TGTGCCAGCAGTGCCTTATCTAGCGGGGCCTCTGGGGCCAACGTCCTGACTTTC
j_call: TRBJ2-7; d_call: TRBD1; v_call: TRBV28; cdr3_length: 16; clone_size: .; cdr3_aa: CASSLFSGQGIDEQYF; cdr3_nt: TGTGCCAGCAGTTTATTTTCGGGACAGGGCATCGACGAGCAGTACTTC
j_call: TRBJ1-4; d_call: TRBD1; v_call: TRBV5-1; cdr3_length: 15; clone_size: .; cdr3_aa: CASQPSGTGDEKLFF; cdr3_nt: TGCGCCAGTCAACCCTCCGGGACAGGGGATGAAAAACTGTTTTTT
j_call: TRBJ2-5; d_call: TRBD2; v_call: TRBV5-4; cdr3_length: 15; clone_size: .; cdr3_aa: CASSFGGSGQETQYF; cdr3_nt: TGTGCCAGCAGCTTCGGGGGTAGCGGGCAAGAGACCCAGTACTTC
j_call: TRBJ2-1; d_call: TRBD2; v_call: TRBV7-2; cdr3_length: 15; clone_size: .; cdr3_aa: CASSWTSGSPGEQFF; cdr3_nt: TGTGCCAGCAGCTGGACTAGCGGGAGTCCTGGTGAGCAGTTCTTC
j_call: TRBJ2-2; d_call: .; v_call: TRBV5-1; cdr3_length: 14; clone_size: .; cdr3_aa: CASSYQAGTGELFF; cdr3_nt: TGCGCCAGCAGCTACCAGGCTGGCACCGGGGAGCTGTTTTTT
j_call: TRBJ2-7; d_call: .; v_call: TRBV5-1; cdr3_length: 13; clone_size: .; cdr3_aa: CASSFGEGYEQYF; cdr3_nt: TGCGCCAGCAGCTTCGGCGAGGGCTACGAGCAGTACTTC
j_call: TRBJ1-1; d_call: TRBD1; v_call: TRBV19; cdr3_length: 15; clone_size: .; cdr3_aa: CASQTDREEGTEAFF; cdr3_nt: TGTGCCAGCCAGACCGACAGGGAGGAAGGCACTGAAGCTTTCTTT
j_call: TRBJ2-5; d_call: .; v_call: TRBV29-1; cdr3_length: 15; clone_size: .; cdr3_aa: CSVEDFRDTEETQYF; cdr3_nt: TGCAGCGTTGAAGATTTCCGGGACACAGAAGAGACCCAGTACTTC
j_call: TRBJ2-4; d_call: TRBD2; v_call: TRBV6-1; cdr3_length: 14; clone_size: .; cdr3_aa: CASTERDGVDIQYF; cdr3_nt: TGTGCCAGCACCGAGCGGGATGGGGTAGACATTCAGTACTTC
j_call: TRBJ2-1; d_call: .; v_call: TRBV30; cdr3_length: 13; clone_size: .; cdr3_aa: CAWSGVDYNEQFF; cdr3_nt: TGTGCCTGGAGTGGAGTAGATTACAATGAGCAGTTCTTC
j_call: TRBJ1-5; d_call: .; v_call: TRBV19; cdr3_length: 15; clone_size: few; cdr3_aa: CATNRPPYSNQPQHF; cdr3_nt: TGTGCCACGAACAGGCCCCCTTATAGCAATCAGCCCCAGCATTTT
j_call: TRBJ2-1; d_call: TRBD1; v_call: TRBV7-9; cdr3_length: 14; clone_size: .; cdr3_aa: CASSPGQVLDEQFF; cdr3_nt: TGTGCCAGCAGCCCCGGACAGGTCTTGGATGAGCAGTTCTTC
j_call: TRBJ2-7; d_call: .; v_call: TRBV19; cdr3_length: 15; clone_size: .; cdr3_aa: CASSIGLGRTYEQYF; cdr3_nt: TGTGCCAGTAGTATAGGGCTAGGCCGCACCTACGAGCAGTACTTC
j_call: TRBJ2-7; d_call: .; v_call: TRBV11-2; cdr3_length: 13; clone_size: .; cdr3_aa: CASSSAGSYEQYF; cdr3_nt: TGTGCCAGCAGCTCAGCAGGCTCCTACGAGCAGTACTTC
j_call: TRBJ2-7; d_call: .; v_call: TRBV20-1; cdr3_length: 11; clone_size: few; cdr3_aa: CSAVELYEQYF; cdr3_nt: TGCAGTGCTGTAGAACTCTACGAGCAGTACTTC
j_call: TRBJ2-3; d_call: TRBD2; v_call: TRBV28; cdr3_length: 16; clone_size: .; cdr3_aa: CASSPPPGTGGDTQYF; cdr3_nt: TGTGCCAGCAGTCCTCCGCCCGGGACCGGGGGGGATACGCAGTATTTT
j_call: TRBJ1-1; d_call: .; v_call: TRBV4-3; cdr3_length: 14; clone_size: once; cdr3_aa: CASSRLGGNTEAFF; cdr3_nt: TGCGCCAGCAGCCGACTCGGGGGTAACACTGAAGCTTTCTTT
j_call: TRBJ2-3; d_call: .; v_call: TRBV4-3; cdr3_length: 14; clone_size: .; cdr3_aa: CASSQVIGGDTQYF; cdr3_nt: TGCGCCAGCAGCCAAGTAATAGGGGGAGATACGCAGTATTTT
j_call: TRBJ1-5; d_call: .; v_call: TRBV6-5; cdr3_length: 15; clone_size: few; cdr3_aa: CASSPDMYSNQPQHF; cdr3_nt: TGTGCCAGCAGCCCAGACATGTATAGCAATCAGCCCCAGCATTTT
j_call: TRBJ1-2; d_call: TRBD1; v_call: TRBV6-5; cdr3_length: 13; clone_size: .; cdr3_aa: CASSLGTGYGYTF; cdr3_nt: TGTGCCAGCAGTCTAGGGACAGGGTACGGCTACACCTTC
j_call: TRBJ2-2; d_call: TRBD1; v_call: TRBV28; cdr3_length: 14; clone_size: .; cdr3_aa: CASSTGGNTGELFF; cdr3_nt: TGTGCCAGCAGCACAGGGGGAAACACCGGGGAGCTGTTTTTT
j_call: TRBJ2-5; d_call: TRBD2; v_call: TRBV7-9; cdr3_length: 16; clone_size: .; cdr3_aa: CASSPRGGERIETQYF; cdr3_nt: TGTGCCAGCAGCCCGCGCGGGGGAGAAAGGATAGAGACCCAGTACTTC
j_call: TRBJ1-1; d_call: TRBD1; v_call: TRBV5-6; cdr3_length: 16; clone_size: .; cdr3_aa: CASSWGQGVSNTEAFF; cdr3_nt: TGTGCCAGCAGCTGGGGACAGGGGGTGTCTAACACTGAAGCTTTCTTT
j_call: TRBJ1-2; d_call: TRBD1; v_call: TRBV5-1; cdr3_length: 15; clone_size: .; cdr3_aa: CASSPGTGPNYGYTF; cdr3_nt: TGCGCCAGCAGCCCCGGGACAGGGCCTAACTATGGCTACACCTTC
j_call: TRBJ2-7; d_call: TRBD1; v_call: TRBV10-1; cdr3_length: 16; clone_size: .; cdr3_aa: CASSGTDRGLIYEQYF; cdr3_nt: TGCGCCAGCAGTGGGACCGACAGGGGGCTCATCTACGAGCAGTACTTC
j_call: TRBJ1-5; d_call: .; v_call: TRBV4-2; cdr3_length: 13; clone_size: .; cdr3_aa: CASSQEESQPQHF; cdr3_nt: TGTGCCAGCAGCCAAGAAGAGTCCCAGCCCCAGCATTTT
j_call: TRBJ2-3; d_call: .; v_call: TRBV2; cdr3_length: 16; clone_size: .; cdr3_aa: CASSAAGNARTDTQYF; cdr3_nt: TGTGCCAGCAGTGCGGCGGGTAACGCACGGACAGATACGCAGTATTTT
j_call: TRBJ2-5; d_call: .; v_call: TRBV6-4; cdr3_length: 17; clone_size: .; cdr3_aa: CAREKGQSSVPSETQYF; cdr3_nt: TGTGCCAGGGAAAAAGGACAGTCGTCCGTACCCTCAGAGACCCAGTACTTC
j_call: TRBJ1-1; d_call: TRBD1; v_call: TRBV19; cdr3_length: 12; clone_size: .; cdr3_aa: CASSMGTGRAFF; cdr3_nt: TGTGCCAGTAGTATGGGGACAGGTCGAGCTTTCTTT
j_call: TRBJ1-3; d_call: .; v_call: TRBV5-1; cdr3_length: 17; clone_size: once; cdr3_aa: CASSLSRNEFSGNTIYF; cdr3_nt: TGCGCCAGCAGCTTGTCCCGTAACGAGTTCTCTGGAAACACCATATATTTT
j_call: TRBJ2-2; d_call: TRBD2; v_call: TRBV5-1; cdr3_length: 17; clone_size: .; cdr3_aa: CASSLMLADSNTGELFF; cdr3_nt: TGCGCCAGCAGCTTGATGCTAGCGGATTCGAACACCGGGGAGCTGTTTTTT